This record covers a single T cell receptor (beta chain). Its antigen is not yet known. Per-base qualities were not stored, and no clone one base away is much larger. Genomic DNA was isolated from the sorted cells so that the TCRbeta CDR3 region could be sequenced. The immunoSEQ Assay was used to sequence the TCRbeta CDR3 regions. TCRdb took this table from immuneACCESS and kept in-frame rearrangements with V and J called. Such tables lack part of the clones; where checked against another copy, unresolved V genes explain under half of the gap, and the rest is unexplained. The sample yields about 19,000 clones; about 76% were counted once. Clones ranked in the top ten supply 15% to 20% of the sample. This sample was taken from a study of OX40 agonist ivuxolimab in advanced cancers. About the investigation overall: The costimulatory receptor OX40 (CD134) was targeted by ivuxolimab, a fully human IgG2 agonistic monoclonal antibody. Intravenous ivuxolimab was administered to patients every 2 weeks at six dose levels: 0.01, 0.1, 0.3, 1.5, 3 and 10 mg/kg. Among the approximately 54 dose-escalation patients, around 19 had hepatocellular carcinoma, 15 or so melanoma, 9 renal cell carcinoma and 9 head and neck cancer. The dose-escalation cohort was about 87% male with a mean age of about 60 years, ranging from 23 to 79. Prior anti-PD-1, anti-PD-L1 or anti-CTLA-4 therapy was permitted, and checkpoint inhibitors had been received by about two fifths of dose-escalation patients. Partial responses occurred in three dose-escalation patients, of whom one had hepatocellular carcinoma and two had cutaneous melanoma. The point of sequencing TCRbeta in the periphery was to test whether ivuxolimab changed TCR sequence diversity and drove clonal T-cell expansion. The paper describes the monotherapy dose-escalation part (N of about 52 patients) of the phase I trial of ivuxolimab. The investigation overall reported the following: Clonal expansion of both CD4+ and CD8+ blood T cells was observed from baseline to week 6 at doses 0.1 to 3.0 mg/kg. In the 0.1-3.0 mg/kg groups, partial responders were among the patients with the lowest normalized peripheral clonal expansion, particularly in CD8+ T cells. Low levels of normalized T-cell clonal expansion were also seen in some patients who did not respond. The antigen specificity of the clonally expanded peripheral T cells was not determined. After ivuxolimab, CD8+ T cells had more expanded clones than CD4+ T cells on average.

The trial excluded patients who had a history of autoimmune disease or who were on systemic immunosuppression. Peripheral blood for TCR sequencing was collected from all dose cohorts at baseline, on cycle 4 day 1, and on cycle 7 day 1. Samples came from an open-label, multicenter, first-in-human phase I dose-escalation trial of ivuxolimab. Adults with locally advanced or metastatic melanoma, renal cell carcinoma, hepatocellular carcinoma or head and neck squamous cell carcinoma were enrolled in the trial. CD4+ and CD8+ T cells were sorted separately from peripheral blood before TCR sequencing. The germline ends are 3 bases apart after V is trimmed by 0 bases and J by 3 bases. CDR1 SGHRS and CDR2 YFSETQ were looked up in the germline V gene. The CDR3 starts with the cysteine, ends with the phenylalanine, and has 12 residues. The DNA shown is the 36-base CDR3, in frame from base 1.

This clonotype originated in an adult with an advanced solid tumor such as melanoma, head and neck, liver or kidney cancer. The sequencing here drew on CD4+ or CD8+ T cells sorted from blood, taken in a trial of the OX40 agonist ivuxolimab. The rearranged chain carries TRBV5-1 and TRBJ1-1; there is no confident call for the D gene. The sequence in DNA is TGCGCCAGCAGCTTGGCTGACACTGAAGCTTTCTTT. Translated, it reads CASSLADTEAFF.